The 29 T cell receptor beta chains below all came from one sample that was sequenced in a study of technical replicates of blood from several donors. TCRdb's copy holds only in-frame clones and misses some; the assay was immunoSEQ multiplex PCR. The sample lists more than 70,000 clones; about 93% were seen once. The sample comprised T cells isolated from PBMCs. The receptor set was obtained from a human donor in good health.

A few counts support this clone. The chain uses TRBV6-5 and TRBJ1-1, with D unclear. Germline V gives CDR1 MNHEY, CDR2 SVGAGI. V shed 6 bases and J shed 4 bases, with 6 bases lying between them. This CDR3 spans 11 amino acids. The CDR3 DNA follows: TGTGCCAGCAGCAAAGCCACTGAAGCTTTCTTT. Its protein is CASSKATEAFF.

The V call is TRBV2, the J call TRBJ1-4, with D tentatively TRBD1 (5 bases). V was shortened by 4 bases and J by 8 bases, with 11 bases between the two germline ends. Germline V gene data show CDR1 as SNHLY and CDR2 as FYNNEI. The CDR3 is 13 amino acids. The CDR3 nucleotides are TGTGCCAGCAGTGTTGGGGCAGGGGAAAAACTGTTTTTT. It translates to CASSVGAGEKLFF.

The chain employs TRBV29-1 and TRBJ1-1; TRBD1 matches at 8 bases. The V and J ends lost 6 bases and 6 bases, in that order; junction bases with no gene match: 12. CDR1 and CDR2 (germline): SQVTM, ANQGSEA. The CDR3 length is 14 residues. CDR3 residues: CSVGGTGSEAEAFF. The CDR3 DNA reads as TGCAGCGTCGGGGGGACAGGAAGCGAGGCTGAAGCTTTCTTT.

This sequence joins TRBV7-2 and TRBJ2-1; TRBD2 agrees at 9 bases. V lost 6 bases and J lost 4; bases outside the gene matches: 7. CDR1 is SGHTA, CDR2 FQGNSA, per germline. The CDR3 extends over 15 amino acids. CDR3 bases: TGTGCCAGCAGTTCCGGGACTAGCTTTTACAATGAGCAGTTCTTC. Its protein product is CASSSGTSFYNEQFF.

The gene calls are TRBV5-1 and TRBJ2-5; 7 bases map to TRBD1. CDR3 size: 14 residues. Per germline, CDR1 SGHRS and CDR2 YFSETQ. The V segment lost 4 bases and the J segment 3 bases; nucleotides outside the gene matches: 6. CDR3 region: CASSPGTVEETQYF. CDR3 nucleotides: TGCGCCAGCAGCCCCGGGACAGTGGAAGAGACCCAGTACTTC.

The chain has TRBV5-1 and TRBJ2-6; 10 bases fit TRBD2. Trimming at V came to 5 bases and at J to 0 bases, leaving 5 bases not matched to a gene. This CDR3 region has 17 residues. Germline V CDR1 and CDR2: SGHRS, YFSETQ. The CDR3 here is CASSSWTSGSGANVLTF. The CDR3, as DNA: TGCGCCAGCAGTTCTTGGACTAGCGGCTCTGGGGCCAACGTCCTGACTTTC.

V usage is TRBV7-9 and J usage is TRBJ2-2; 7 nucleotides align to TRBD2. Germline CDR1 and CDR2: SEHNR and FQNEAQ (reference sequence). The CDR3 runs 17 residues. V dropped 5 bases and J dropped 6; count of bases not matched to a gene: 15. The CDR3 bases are TGTGCCAGCAGCGGGTTGGAGCGGGGTGCTAGCCCCGGGGAGCTGTTTTTT. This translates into CASSGLERGASPGELFF.

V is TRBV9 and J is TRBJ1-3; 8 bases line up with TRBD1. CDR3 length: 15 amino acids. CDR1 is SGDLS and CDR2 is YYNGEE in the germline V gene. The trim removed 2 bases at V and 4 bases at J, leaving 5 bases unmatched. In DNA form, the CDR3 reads TGTGCCAGCAGCGTCCAGGGGGCGCAAGGAAACACCATATATTTT. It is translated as CASSVQGAQGNTIYF.

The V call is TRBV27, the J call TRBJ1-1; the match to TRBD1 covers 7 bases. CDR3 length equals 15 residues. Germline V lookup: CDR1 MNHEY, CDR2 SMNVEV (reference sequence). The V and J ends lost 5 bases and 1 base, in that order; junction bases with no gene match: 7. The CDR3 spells CASSPYRDRNTEAFF. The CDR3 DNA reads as TGTGCCAGCAGTCCGTACCGGGACAGGAACACTGAAGCTTTCTTT.

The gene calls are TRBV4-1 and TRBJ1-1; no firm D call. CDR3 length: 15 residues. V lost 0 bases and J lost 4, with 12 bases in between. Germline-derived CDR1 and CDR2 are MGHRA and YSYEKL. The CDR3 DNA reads TGCGCCAGCAGCCAAGATCCGATGGCGGCCACTGAAGCTTTCTTT. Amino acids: CASSQDPMAATEAFF.

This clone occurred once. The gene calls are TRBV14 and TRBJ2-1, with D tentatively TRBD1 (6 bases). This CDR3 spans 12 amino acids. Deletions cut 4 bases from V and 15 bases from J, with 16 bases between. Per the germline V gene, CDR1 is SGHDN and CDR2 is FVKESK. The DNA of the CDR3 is TGTGCCAGCAGCCTCTTGGGGGCCAACAGGTTCTTC. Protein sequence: CASSLLGANRFF.

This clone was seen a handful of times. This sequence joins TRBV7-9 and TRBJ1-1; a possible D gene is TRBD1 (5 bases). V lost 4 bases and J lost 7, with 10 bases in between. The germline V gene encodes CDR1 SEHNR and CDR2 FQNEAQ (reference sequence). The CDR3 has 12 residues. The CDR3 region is CASSYGGSEAFF. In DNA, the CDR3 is TGTGCCAGCAGCTACGGGGGAAGTGAAGCTTTCTTT.

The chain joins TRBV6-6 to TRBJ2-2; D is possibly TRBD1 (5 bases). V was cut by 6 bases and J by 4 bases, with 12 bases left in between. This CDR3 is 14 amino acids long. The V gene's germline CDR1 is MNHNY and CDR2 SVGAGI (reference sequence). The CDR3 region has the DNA TGTGCCAGCAGGGGGCCGGCCAGCACCGGGGAGCTGTTTTTT. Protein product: CASRGPASTGELFF.

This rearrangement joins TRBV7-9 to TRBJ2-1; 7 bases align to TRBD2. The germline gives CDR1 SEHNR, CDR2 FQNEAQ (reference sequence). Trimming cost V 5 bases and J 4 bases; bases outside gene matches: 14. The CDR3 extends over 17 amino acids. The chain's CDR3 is CASSTLWAGVGYNEQFF. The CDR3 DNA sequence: TGTGCCAGCAGCACCCTCTGGGCGGGAGTCGGGTACAATGAGCAGTTCTTC.

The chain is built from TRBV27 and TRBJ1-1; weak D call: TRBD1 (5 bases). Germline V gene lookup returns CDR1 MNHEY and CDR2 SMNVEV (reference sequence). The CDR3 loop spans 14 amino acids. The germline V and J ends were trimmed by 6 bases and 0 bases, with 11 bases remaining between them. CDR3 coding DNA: TGTGCCAGCAGCCCATTCAGGGTGAACACTGAAGCTTTCTTT. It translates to CASSPFRVNTEAFF.

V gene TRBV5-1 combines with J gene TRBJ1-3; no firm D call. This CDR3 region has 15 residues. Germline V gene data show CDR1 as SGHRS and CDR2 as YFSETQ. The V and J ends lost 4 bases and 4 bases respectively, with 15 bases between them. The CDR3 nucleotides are TGCGCCAGCAGCCTCCTTCCTCTCCCCGGAAACACCATATATTTT. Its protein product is CASSLLPLPGNTIYF.

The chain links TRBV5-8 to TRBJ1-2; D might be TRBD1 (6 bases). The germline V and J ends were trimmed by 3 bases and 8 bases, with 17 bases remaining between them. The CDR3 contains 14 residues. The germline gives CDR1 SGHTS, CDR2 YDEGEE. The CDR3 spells CASSWPSTGSGYTF. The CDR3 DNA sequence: TGTGCCAGCAGCTGGCCGTCGACAGGCAGCGGCTACACCTTC.

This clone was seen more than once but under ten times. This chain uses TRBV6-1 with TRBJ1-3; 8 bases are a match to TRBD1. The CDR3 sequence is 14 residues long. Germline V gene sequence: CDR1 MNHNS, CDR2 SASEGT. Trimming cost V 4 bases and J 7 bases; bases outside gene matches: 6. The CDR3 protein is CASSAAGTGNTIYF. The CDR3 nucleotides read TGTGCCAGCAGTGCCGCCGGGACAGGCAACACCATATATTTT.

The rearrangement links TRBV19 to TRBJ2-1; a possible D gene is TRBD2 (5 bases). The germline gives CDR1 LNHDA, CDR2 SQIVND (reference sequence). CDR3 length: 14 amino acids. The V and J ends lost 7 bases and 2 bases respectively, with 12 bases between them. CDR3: CASTKPGTYNEQFF. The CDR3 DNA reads TGTGCCAGTACCAAACCGGGAACCTACAATGAGCAGTTCTTC. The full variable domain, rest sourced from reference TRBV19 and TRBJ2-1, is DGGITQSPKYLFRKEGQNVTLSCEQNLNHDAMYWYRQDPGQGLRLIYYSQIVNDFQKGDIAEGYSVSREKKESFPLTVTSAQKNPTAFYLCASTKPGTYNEQFFGPGTRLTVL.

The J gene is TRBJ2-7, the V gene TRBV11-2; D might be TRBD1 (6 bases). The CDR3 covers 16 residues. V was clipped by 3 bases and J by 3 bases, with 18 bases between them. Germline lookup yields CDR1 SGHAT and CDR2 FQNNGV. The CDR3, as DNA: TGTGCCAGCAGCTTCGCAGTGGGGGCGATAAGCTACGAGCAGTACTTC. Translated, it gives CASSFAVGAISYEQYF.

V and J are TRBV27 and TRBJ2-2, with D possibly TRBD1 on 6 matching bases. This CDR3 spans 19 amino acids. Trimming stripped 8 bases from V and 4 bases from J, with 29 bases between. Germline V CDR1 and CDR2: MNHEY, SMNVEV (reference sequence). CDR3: CASHTRYRPDRVGTGELFF. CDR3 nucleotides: TGTGCCAGCCACACTCGATATAGACCGGACAGAGTGGGCACCGGGGAGCTGTTTTTT.

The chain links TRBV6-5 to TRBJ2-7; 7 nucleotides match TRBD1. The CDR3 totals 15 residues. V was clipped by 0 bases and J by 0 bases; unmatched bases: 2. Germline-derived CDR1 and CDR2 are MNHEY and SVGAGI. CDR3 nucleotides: TGTGCCAGCAGTTACTCGAACAGGGGCTCCTACGAGCAGTACTTC. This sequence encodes CASSYSNRGSYEQYF.

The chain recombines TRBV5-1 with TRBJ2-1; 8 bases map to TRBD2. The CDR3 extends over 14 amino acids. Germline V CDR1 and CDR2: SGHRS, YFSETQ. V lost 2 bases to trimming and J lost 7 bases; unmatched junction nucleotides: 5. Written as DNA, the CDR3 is TGCGCCAGCAGCTTAGCGGGAGAAGGTAATGAGCAGTTCTTC. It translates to CASSLAGEGNEQFF.

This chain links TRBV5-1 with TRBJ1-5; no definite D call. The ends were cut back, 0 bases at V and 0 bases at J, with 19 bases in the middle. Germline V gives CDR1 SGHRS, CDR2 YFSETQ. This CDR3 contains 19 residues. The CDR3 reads CASSLAQARKTDSNQPQHF. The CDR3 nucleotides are TGCGCCAGCAGCTTGGCCCAGGCCCGAAAAACCGATAGCAATCAGCCCCAGCATTTT.

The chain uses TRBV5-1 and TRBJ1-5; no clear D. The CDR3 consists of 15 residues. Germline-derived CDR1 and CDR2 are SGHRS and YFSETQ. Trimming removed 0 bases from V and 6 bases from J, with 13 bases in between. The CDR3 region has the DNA TGCGCCAGCAGCTTGGACAGCCCAGCACTTCAGCCCCAGCATTTT. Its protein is CASSLDSPALQPQHF. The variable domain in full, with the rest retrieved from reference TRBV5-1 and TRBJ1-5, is KAGVTQTPRYLIKTRGQQVTLSCSPISGHRSVSWYQQTPGQGLQFLFEYFSETQRNKGNFPGRFSGRQFSNSRSEMNVSTLELGDSALYLCASSLDSPALQPQHFGDGTRLSIL.

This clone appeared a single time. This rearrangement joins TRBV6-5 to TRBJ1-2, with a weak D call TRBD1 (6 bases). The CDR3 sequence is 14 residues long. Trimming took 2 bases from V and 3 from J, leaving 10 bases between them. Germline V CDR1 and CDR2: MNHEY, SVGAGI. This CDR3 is CASSYARTDYGYTF. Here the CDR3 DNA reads TGTGCCAGCAGTTACGCAAGGACAGACTATGGCTACACCTTC.

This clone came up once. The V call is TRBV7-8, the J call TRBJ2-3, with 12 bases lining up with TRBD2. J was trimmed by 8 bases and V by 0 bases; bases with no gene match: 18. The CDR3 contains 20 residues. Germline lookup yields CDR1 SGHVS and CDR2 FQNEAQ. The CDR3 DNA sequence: TGTGCCAGCAGCTTAGCGCGCAGTATACTAGCGGGGGGCCCGAACGTTACGCAGTATTTT. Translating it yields CASSLARSILAGGPNVTQYF.

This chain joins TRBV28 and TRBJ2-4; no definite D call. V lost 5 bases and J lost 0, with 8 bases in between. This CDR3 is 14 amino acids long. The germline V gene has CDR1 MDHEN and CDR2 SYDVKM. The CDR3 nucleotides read TGTGCCAGCAGTCGACTGCTAGCCAAAAACATTCAGTACTTC. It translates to CASSRLLAKNIQYF.

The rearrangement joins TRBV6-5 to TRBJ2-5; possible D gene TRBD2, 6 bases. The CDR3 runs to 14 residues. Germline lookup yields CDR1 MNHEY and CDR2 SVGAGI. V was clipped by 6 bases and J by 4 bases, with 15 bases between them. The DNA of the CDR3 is TGTGCCAGCAGATATGTAGTGGGGGGAGAGACCCAGTACTTC. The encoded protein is CASRYVVGGETQYF.